The 17 T cell receptor beta chains presented below share a single source sample, sequenced in a study of blood T cell repertoires in COVID-19. Using immunoSEQ multiplex PCR, the repertoire was profiled, and TCRdb retains in-frame clones only, with some absent. The table records hundreds of thousands of clones, more than 80% of them present only once. What was sequenced was peripheral blood. All receptors derive from a woman aged 25 to 39 with COVID-19, enrolled during active disease.

The chain joins TRBV28 to TRBJ2-7; the D gene is possibly TRBD1 (5 bases). The V end was cut by 4 bases, the J end by 3 bases, with 19 bases between. Germline V gene sequence: CDR1 MDHEN, CDR2 SYDVKM. This CDR3 spans 16 amino acids. CDR3 in amino acids: CASSSFAREIGYEQYF. CDR3 coding DNA: TGTGCCAGCAGTTCATTCGCCAGGGAAATAGGCTACGAGCAGTACTTC.

The V gene is TRBV24-1, the J gene TRBJ1-2, with TRBD1 as a possible D gene (6 bases). Germline V gives CDR1 KGHDR, CDR2 SFDVKD. Trimming removed 4 bases at V and 2 bases at J, with 13 bases between. The CDR3 has 15 residues. The CDR3 protein is CATSDATGSNYGYTF. The CDR3 DNA is TGTGCCACCAGTGACGCGACAGGCTCAAACTATGGCTACACCTTC.

The rearrangement uses TRBV3-1 (or the pseudogene TRBV3-2) and TRBJ1-2, with a possible D match to TRBD1 (5 bases). V was cut by 0 bases and J by 6 bases, with 11 bases left in between. The length of the CDR3 is 14 residues. Germline V gene data show CDR1 as LGHDT and CDR2 as YNNKEL (reference sequence). CDR3 DNA: TGTGCCAGCAGCCAAGATTTGGACACCAATGGCTACACCTTC. Translation: CASSQDLDTNGYTF.

The chain links TRBV7-6 to TRBJ2-7, with 9 positions matching TRBD2. The ends lost 7 bases at V and 3 bases at J; junction bases unmatched: 13. Germline V lookup: CDR1 SGHVS, CDR2 FNYEAQ. This CDR3 region has 16 residues. Written as DNA, the CDR3 is TGTGCCAGCACCGTGGGGGCGGGGGGGCGCATCTACGAGCAGTACTTC. Protein sequence: CASTVGAGGRIYEQYF.

In its sample, this clone was seen a few times. The chain is built from TRBV7-2 and TRBJ1-3; D unclear. The CDR3 length is 15 residues. Per germline, CDR1 SGHTA and CDR2 FQGNSA. The V end lost 5 bases, the J end lost 8 bases, and 19 bases lay between the germline ends. The CDR3 loop is CASSPGGAWVDTIYF. The CDR3 DNA reads TGTGCCAGCAGCCCTGGAGGAGCTTGGGTGGACACCATATATTTT. The variable domain in full, with the rest retrieved from reference TRBV7-2 and TRBJ1-3, is GAGVSQSPSNKVTEKGKDVELRCDPISGHTALYWYRQSLGQGLEFLIYFQGNSAPDKSGLPSDRFSAERTGGSVSTLTIQRTQQEDSAVYLCASSPGGAWVDTIYFGEGSWLTVV.

This clone was detected only once. This chain connects TRBV2 to TRBJ1-5, with D hard to call. The CDR3 is 15 residues long. V lost 6 bases, J lost 0 bases, and 12 bases lay in between. Germline V gene data show CDR1 as SNHLY and CDR2 as FYNNEI. This chain's CDR3 is CASRVGVNSNQPQHF. The DNA for the CDR3 is TGTGCCAGCAGGGTGGGAGTGAATAGCAATCAGCCCCAGCATTTT. The complete variable domain, with remaining parts taken from reference TRBV2 and TRBJ1-5, reads EPEVTQTPSHQVTQMGQEVILRCVPISNHLYFYWYRQILGQKVEFLVSFYNNEISEKSEIFDDQFSVERPDGSNFTLKIRSTKLEDSAMYFCASRVGVNSNQPQHFGDGTRLSIL.

This clone was seen a few times. The CDR3 nucleotides read TGTGCCAGCAGTGAAGCCATAGGACAGGGTCGGGGCTACGAGCAGTACTTC. Its protein product is CASSEAIGQGRGYEQYF. J is TRBJ2-7 and V is TRBV2; 8 positions agree with TRBD1. Germline V gene sequence: CDR1 SNHLY, CDR2 FYNNEI. Trimming cost V 0 bases and J 3 bases; bases outside gene matches: 10. CDR3 length: 17 residues.

The chain has TRBV7-2 and TRBJ2-7; tentative D call: TRBD2 (7 bases). Germline V gene data show CDR1 as SGHTA and CDR2 as FQGNSA. Trimming shortened V by 2 bases and J by 0 bases, and 20 bases separated the two germline ends. The CDR3 is 18 residues long. The CDR3 DNA sequence: TGTGCCAGCAGCTTAAGGAGGGGCGGGGGCCCTTACTCCTACGAGCAGTACTTC. It codes for CASSLRRGGGPYSYEQYF.

V and J are TRBV19 and TRBJ1-3; D gene unclear. V dropped 6 bases and J dropped 0 bases, with 9 bases sitting between them. CDR3 length: 14 residues. Germline V gene sequence: CDR1 LNHDA, CDR2 SQIVND (reference sequence). CDR3 bases: TGTGCCAGTAGCCGGGGTGACTCTGGAAACACCATATATTTT. Translation gives CASSRGDSGNTIYF.

The chain joins TRBV24-1 to TRBJ1-1; TRBD1 might be the D (5 bases). Germline assignment: CDR1 KGHDR and CDR2 SFDVKD. Trimming took 8 bases from V and 5 from J, leaving 20 bases between them. This CDR3 has 15 residues. CDR3 coding DNA: TGTGCCACCATCCCATTCAGGGTACTACGGACTGAAGCTTTCTTT. This encodes CATIPFRVLRTEAFF.

This chain links TRBV11-3 with TRBJ2-3, with D tentatively TRBD2 (5 bases). In germline, CDR1 is SGHNT, CDR2 YENEEA. V was trimmed by 5 bases and J by 1 base, leaving 10 bases between them. The CDR3 is 14 residues long. The chain's CDR3 is CASSVTGGTDTQYF. Written as DNA, the CDR3 is TGTGCCAGCAGCGTAACCGGGGGCACAGATACGCAGTATTTT.

Of note for this clone: Other nucleotide sequences in the sample specify the same CDR3. The chain links TRBV4-2 to TRBJ1-2; D unresolved. There are 12 residues in the CDR3. Germline loops: CDR1 LGHNA, CDR2 YNFKEQ. V lost 1 base, J lost 4 bases, and 4 bases lay in between. The CDR3, as DNA: TGTGCCAGCAGCCAAGGGGCCTATGGCTACACCTTC. Residues: CASSQGAYGYTF.

This rearrangement joins TRBV3-1 (or the pseudogene TRBV3-2) to TRBJ1-5; D not certain. This CDR3 has 13 amino acids. Trimming took 0 bases from V and 4 from J, leaving 4 bases between them. CDR1 and CDR2 (germline): LGHDT, YNNKEL (reference sequence). The CDR3 loop is CASSQDLNQPQHF. The CDR3 nucleotides are TGTGCCAGCAGCCAAGATCTGAATCAGCCCCAGCATTTT.

This chain uses TRBV24-1 with TRBJ2-3; the D gene is possibly TRBD2 (5 bases). The CDR3 spans 13 residues. Germline-derived CDR1 and CDR2 are KGHDR and SFDVKD. V dropped 3 bases and J dropped 7 bases, with 10 bases sitting between them. The CDR3 nucleotides are TGTGCCACCAGTGATCCGAGGGTTCATACGCAGTATTTT. It is translated as CATSDPRVHTQYF.

This clone occurred once. This sequence joins TRBV7-2 and TRBJ1-5; D remains unclear. CDR1 and CDR2 (germline): SGHTA, FQGNSA. The CDR3 loop spans 15 amino acids. V was shortened by 1 base and J by 5 bases, with 12 bases between the two germline ends. CDR3 bases: TGTGCCAGCAGCTTAGATAATACAGCCTATCAGCCCCAGCATTTT. Amino acid sequence: CASSLDNTAYQPQHF.

The V call is TRBV27, the J call TRBJ1-6; 7 bases are shared with TRBD1. Germline V lookup: CDR1 MNHEY, CDR2 SMNVEV (reference sequence). V shed 3 bases and J 7 bases; nucleotides not matched to a gene: 6. The CDR3 is 15 residues long. The CDR3 nucleotides read TGTGCCAGCAGTTTCAGCGGACAGGCCAATTCACCCCTCCACTTT. It yields the protein CASSFSGQANSPLHF.

The chain employs TRBV7-2 and TRBJ2-5; 8 nucleotides match TRBD1. J gave up 5 bases and V 1 base, and 9 bases lay outside the gene matches. The CDR3 has 16 amino acids. Germline-derived CDR1 and CDR2 are SGHTA and FQGNSA. CDR3 coding DNA: TGTGCCAGCAGCTTAGTCCCAGACAGGGGTGGGGAGACCCAGTACTTC. This encodes CASSLVPDRGGETQYF. Complete variable domain (other parts from reference TRBV7-2 and TRBJ2-5): GAGVSQSPSNKVTEKGKDVELRCDPISGHTALYWYRQSLGQGLEFLIYFQGNSAPDKSGLPSDRFSAERTGGSVSTLTIQRTQQEDSAVYLCASSLVPDRGGETQYFGPGTRLLVL.